Below, one TCR beta chain is given with its context. Antigen unknown. The sample belongs to a study of cytomegalovirus exposure and HLA in healthy donors. It was with 60 Vbeta and 13 Jbeta primers that the PCR ran. Some clones are missing from TCRdb's copy, which holds only in-frame ones; the method was immunoSEQ multiplex PCR. The sample carries over 80,000 clones, under 85% recorded once. Whole-study results and caveats: Based on reports, TCR beta sequences accurately predicted HLA-A and HLA-B alleles for most subjects. The authors enumerated 150 to 200 TCR beta chains as linked to cytomegalovirus. TCR beta chain V- and J-gene trimming was linked, in a later analysis, to a missense variant in DCLRE1C. DRB1 had the most TCR associations and HLA-C the fewest, a later analysis found, with rates varying by HLA locus.

The sequenced material came from PBMCs. The receptor was derived from a female donor in good health and CMV-seropositive.

CDR3 residues: CSATTREKLFF. CDR3 nucleotide sequence: TGCAGTGCTACAACGAGAGAAAAACTGTTTTTT. The chain is built from TRBV20-1 and TRBJ1-4; D is unresolved. CDR3 length: 11 residues. Germline loops: CDR1 DFQATT, CDR2 SNEGSKA (reference sequence). The V end was cut by 4 bases, the J end by 8 bases, with 8 bases between.